Following are 3 T cell receptor beta chains from one sample sequenced in a study of a mutant IDH1 vaccine in newly diagnosed glioma. Documented time point: week 47, end of study. Every vaccination contained 300 ug of the mutant IDH1 20-mer peptide and was paired with topical imiquimod. These receptors' targets are unknown. TCRdb's table, derived via immunoSEQ multiplex PCR, lists solely in-frame clones and lacks some. Of 30,000 to 35,000 clones listed, about 86% were seen once; the top ten hold about 12%. This specimen consisted of PBMCs, obtained from a glioma patient whose treatment included an IDH1 peptide vaccine. These receptors all come from a woman in her twenties or thirties with glioma.

This rearrangement joins TRBV4-1 to TRBJ2-6; no firm D call. Looked up from germline, CDR1 is MGHRA and CDR2 is YSYEKL. The CDR3 contains 16 residues. V lost 5 bases and J lost 0, with 11 bases in between. The CDR3 loop is CASSRPQTSGANVLTF. DNA for the CDR3: TGCGCCAGCAGCAGACCACAGACCTCTGGGGCCAACGTCCTGACTTTC.

This clone was recorded once. The rearrangement uses TRBV6-1 and TRBJ2-1, with 8 bases fitting TRBD2. After removal of 6 bases from V and 3 bases from J, the junction contained 7 bases not matched to a gene. CDR3 length: 15 residues. Per germline, CDR1 MNHNS and CDR2 SASEGT. This CDR3 is CASSPGGASYNEQFF. CDR3 nucleotides: TGTGCCAGCAGCCCCGGGGGGGCCAGCTACAATGAGCAGTTCTTC.

The chain is built from TRBV5-1 and TRBJ2-7; 7 bases agree with TRBD1. Looked up from germline, CDR1 is SGHRS and CDR2 is YFSETQ. V shed 0 bases, J shed 1 base, and the junction held 1 base outside the gene matches. CDR3 size: 14 residues. CDR3 DNA sequence: TGCGCCAGCAGCTTGGGACAGGGATCCTACGAGCAGTACTTC. Translation: CASSLGQGSYEQYF.